Sequencing of this T cell receptor (beta chain) was carried out in a study of blood T cell repertoires in COVID-19. Trimming left V 5 bases short and J 2 bases short, with 7 bases between. CDR1 is DFQATT and CDR2 is SNEGSKA in the germline V gene (reference sequence). This CDR3 comprises 11 residues. As handled by the study authors: By means of reference gene primer amplification, nucleated cell counts were estimated. Using immunoSEQ multiplex PCR, the repertoire was profiled, and TCRdb retains in-frame clones only, with some absent. That table gives V, J and clone size, and the DNA gave D and trimming. The sample yields approximately 210,000 clones, about 85% seen once.

Input material: peripheral blood. The clonotype comes from a human donor in a cohort sampled during active COVID-19. The J gene is TRBJ2-7, the V gene TRBV20-1; no firm D call. In DNA form, the CDR3 reads TGCAGTGCTGGTCAGACCTACGAGCAGTACTTC. This sequence encodes CSAGQTYEQYF.